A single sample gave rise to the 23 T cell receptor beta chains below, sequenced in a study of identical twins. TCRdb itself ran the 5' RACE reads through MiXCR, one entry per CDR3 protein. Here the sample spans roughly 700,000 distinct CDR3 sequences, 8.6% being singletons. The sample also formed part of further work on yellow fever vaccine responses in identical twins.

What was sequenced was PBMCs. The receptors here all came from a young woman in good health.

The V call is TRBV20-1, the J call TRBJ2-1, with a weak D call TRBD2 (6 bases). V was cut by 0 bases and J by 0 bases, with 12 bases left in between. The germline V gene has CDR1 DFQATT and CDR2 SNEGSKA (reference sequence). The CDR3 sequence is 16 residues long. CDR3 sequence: CSARDRRGSSYNEQFF. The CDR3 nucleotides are TGCAGTGCTAGAGATCGCCGGGGGAGCTCCTACAATGAGCAGTTCTTC.

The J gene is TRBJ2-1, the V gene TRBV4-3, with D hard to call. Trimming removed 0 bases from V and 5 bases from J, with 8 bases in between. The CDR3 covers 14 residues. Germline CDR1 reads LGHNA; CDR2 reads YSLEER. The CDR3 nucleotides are TGCGCCAGCAGCCAAGATAACGGCCACAATGAGCAGTTCTTC. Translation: CASSQDNGHNEQFF.

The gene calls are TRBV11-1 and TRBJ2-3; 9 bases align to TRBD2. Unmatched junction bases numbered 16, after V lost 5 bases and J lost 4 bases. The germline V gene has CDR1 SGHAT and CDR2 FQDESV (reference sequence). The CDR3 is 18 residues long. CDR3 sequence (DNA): TGTGCCAGCAGCAATGGGGATAGCGGGAGAGCCAGGGCAGATACGCAGTATTTT. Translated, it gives CASSNGDSGRARADTQYF.

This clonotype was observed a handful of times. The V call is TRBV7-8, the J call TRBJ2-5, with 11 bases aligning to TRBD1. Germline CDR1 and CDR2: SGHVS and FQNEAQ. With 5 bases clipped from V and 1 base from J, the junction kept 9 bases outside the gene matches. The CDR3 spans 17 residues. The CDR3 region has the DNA TGTGCCAGCAGCCTCCCGGACAGGGGGCGCCTCCAAGAGACCCAGTACTTC. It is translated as CASSLPDRGRLQETQYF.

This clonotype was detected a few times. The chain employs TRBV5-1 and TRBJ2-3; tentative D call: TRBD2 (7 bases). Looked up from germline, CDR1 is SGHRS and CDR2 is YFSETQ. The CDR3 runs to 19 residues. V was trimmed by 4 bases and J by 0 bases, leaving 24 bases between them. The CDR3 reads CASSSLVSGGRKSTDTQYF. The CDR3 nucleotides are TGCGCCAGCAGCAGCTTGGTATCGGGGGGCCGAAAGAGCACAGATACGCAGTATTTT.

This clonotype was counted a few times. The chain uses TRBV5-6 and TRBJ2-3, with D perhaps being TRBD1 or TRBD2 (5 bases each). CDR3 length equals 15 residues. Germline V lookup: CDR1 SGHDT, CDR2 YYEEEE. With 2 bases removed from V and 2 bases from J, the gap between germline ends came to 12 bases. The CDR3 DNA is TGTGCCAGCAGCTTCCGGGGCACACACACAGATACGCAGTATTTT. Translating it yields CASSFRGTHTDTQYF.

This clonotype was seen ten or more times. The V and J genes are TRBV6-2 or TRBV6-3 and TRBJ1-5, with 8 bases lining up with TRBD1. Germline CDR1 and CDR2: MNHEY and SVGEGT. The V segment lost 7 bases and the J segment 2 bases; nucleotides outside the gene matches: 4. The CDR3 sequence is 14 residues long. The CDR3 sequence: CASKQGQGNQPQHF. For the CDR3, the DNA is TGTGCCAGCAAGCAGGGACAGGGCAATCAGCCCCAGCATTTT.

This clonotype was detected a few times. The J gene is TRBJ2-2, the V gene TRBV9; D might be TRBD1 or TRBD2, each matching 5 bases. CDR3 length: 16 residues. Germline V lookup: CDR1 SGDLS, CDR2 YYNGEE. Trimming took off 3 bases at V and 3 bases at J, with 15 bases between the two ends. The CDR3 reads CASSAPALGDTGELFF. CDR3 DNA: TGTGCCAGCAGCGCACCCGCCTTGGGGGACACCGGGGAGCTGTTTTTT. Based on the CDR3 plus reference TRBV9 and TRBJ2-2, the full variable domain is DSGVTQTPKHLITATGQRVTLRCSPRSGDLSVYWYQQSLDQGLQFLIQYYNGEERAKGNILERFSAQQFPDLHSELNLSSLELGDSALYFCASSAPALGDTGELFFGEGSRLTVL.

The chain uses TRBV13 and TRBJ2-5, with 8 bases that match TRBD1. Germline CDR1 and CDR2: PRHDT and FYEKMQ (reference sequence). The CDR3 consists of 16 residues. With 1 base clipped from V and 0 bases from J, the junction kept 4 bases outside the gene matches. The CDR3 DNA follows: TGTGCCAGCAGCTTAGTCGAGACAGGGGACCAAGAGACCCAGTACTTC. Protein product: CASSLVETGDQETQYF.

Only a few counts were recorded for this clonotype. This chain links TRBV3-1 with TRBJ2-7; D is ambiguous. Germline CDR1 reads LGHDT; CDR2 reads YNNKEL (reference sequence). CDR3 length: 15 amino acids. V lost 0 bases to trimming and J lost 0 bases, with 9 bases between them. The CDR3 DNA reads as TGTGCCAGCAGCCAAGATTTCAGCAGCTCCTACGAGCAGTACTTC. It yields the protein CASSQDFSSSYEQYF.

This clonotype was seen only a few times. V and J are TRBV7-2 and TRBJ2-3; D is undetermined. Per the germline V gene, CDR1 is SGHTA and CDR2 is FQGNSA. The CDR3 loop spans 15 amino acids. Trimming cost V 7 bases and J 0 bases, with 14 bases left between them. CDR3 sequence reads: CASTQRRGSTDTQYF. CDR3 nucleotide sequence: TGTGCCAGCACCCAGAGACGCGGTAGCACAGATACGCAGTATTTT.

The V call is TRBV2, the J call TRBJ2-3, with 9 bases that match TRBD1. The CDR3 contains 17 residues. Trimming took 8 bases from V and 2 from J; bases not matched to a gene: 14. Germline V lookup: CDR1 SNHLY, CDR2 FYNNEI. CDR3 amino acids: CASRDPTRDRDTDTQYF. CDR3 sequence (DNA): TGTGCCAGCCGGGACCCGACGAGGGACAGGGACACAGATACGCAGTATTTT.

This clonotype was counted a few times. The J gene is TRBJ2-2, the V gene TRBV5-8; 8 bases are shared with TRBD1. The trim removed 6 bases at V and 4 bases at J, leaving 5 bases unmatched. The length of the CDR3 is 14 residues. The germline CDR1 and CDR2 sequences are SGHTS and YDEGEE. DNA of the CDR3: TGTGCCAGCAACGCCGGGACAGGCACCGGGGAGCTGTTTTTT. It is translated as CASNAGTGTGELFF. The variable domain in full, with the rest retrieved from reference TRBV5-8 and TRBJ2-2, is EAGVTQSPTHLIKTRGQQATLRCSPISGHTSVYWYQQALGLGLQFLLWYDEGEERNRGNFPPRFSGRQFPNYSSELNVNALELEDSALYLCASNAGTGTGELFFGEGSRLTVL.

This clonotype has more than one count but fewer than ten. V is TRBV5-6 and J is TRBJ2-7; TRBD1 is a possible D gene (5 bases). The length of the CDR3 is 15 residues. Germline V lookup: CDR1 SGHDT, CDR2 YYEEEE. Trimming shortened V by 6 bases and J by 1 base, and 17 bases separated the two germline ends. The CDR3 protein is CASNSVRQGSYEQYF. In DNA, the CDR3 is TGTGCCAGCAACTCGGTCAGGCAGGGATCCTACGAGCAGTACTTC.

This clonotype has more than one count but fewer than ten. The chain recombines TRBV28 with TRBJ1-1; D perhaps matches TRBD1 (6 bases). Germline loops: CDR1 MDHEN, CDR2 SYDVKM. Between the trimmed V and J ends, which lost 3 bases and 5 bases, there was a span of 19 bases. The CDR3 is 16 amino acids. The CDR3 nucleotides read TGTGCCAGCAGTTTTCCCAGGGGTGGTGGCCGAACTGAAGCTTTCTTT. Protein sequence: CASSFPRGGGRTEAFF.

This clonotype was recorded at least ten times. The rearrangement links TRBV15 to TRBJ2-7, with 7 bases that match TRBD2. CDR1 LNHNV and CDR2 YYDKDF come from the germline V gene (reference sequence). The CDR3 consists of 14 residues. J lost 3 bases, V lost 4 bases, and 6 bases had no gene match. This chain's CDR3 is CATSTTGGNYEQYF. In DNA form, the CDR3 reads TGTGCCACCAGCACCACGGGGGGAAACTACGAGCAGTACTTC.

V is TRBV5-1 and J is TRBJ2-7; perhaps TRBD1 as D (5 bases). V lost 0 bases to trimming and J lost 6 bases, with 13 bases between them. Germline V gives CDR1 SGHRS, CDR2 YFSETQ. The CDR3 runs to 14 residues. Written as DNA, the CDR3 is TGCGCCAGCAGCTTGGCCGCCAGGGTGGGCGAGCAGTACTTC. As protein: CASSLAARVGEQYF.

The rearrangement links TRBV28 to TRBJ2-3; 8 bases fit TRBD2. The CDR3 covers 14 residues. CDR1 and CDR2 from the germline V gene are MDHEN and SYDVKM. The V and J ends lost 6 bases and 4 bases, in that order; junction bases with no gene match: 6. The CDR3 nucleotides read TGTGCCAGCAGAGCGGGGGCGATGGCAGATACGCAGTATTTT. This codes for CASRAGAMADTQYF. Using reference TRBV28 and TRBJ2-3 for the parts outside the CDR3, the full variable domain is DVKVTQSSRYLVKRTGEKVFLECVQDMDHENMFWYRQDPGLGLRLIYFSYDVKMKEKGDIPEGYSVSREKKERFSLILESASTNQTSMYLCASRAGAMADTQYFGPGTRLTVL.

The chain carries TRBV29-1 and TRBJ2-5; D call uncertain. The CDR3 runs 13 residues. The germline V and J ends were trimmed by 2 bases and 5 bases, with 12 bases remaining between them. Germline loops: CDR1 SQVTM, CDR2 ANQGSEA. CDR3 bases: TGCAGCGTTGAATTTCCCCCTCGGGAGACCCAGTACTTC. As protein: CSVEFPPRETQYF.

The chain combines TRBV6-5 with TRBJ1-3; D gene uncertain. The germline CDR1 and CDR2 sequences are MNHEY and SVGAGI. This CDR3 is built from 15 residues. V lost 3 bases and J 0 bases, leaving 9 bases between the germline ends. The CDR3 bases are TGTGCCAGCAGTTATACACTCTTCTCTGGAAACACCATATATTTT. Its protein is CASSYTLFSGNTIYF.

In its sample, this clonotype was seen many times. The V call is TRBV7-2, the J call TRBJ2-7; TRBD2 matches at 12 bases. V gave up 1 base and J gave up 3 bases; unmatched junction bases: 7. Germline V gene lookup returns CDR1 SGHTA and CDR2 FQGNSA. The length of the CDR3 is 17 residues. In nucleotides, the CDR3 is TGTGCCAGCAGCTTAGTCCGACTAGCGGGAGAATACTACGAGCAGTACTTC. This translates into CASSLVRLAGEYYEQYF.

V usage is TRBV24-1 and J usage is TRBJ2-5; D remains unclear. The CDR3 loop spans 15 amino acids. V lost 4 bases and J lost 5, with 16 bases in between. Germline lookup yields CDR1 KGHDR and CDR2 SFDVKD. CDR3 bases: TGTGCCACCAGTGACACGGGCCAGAAGGGTGAGACCCAGTACTTC. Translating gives CATSDTGQKGETQYF.

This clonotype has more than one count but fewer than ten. CDR3 in DNA: TGCAGGTTCCCTGAGGGAGGCTACACCTTC. The encoded protein is CRFPEGGYTF. V gene TRBV20-1 combines with J gene TRBJ1-2; D remains ambiguous. This CDR3 spans 10 amino acids. From germline, CDR1 is DFQATT and CDR2 SNEGSKA (reference sequence).